Shown below are 15 T cell receptor beta chains from a single sample sequenced in a study of CD8 T cells in ankylosing spondylitis. Study results and limitations: Several highly homologous variants made up a TCR beta motif that seemed to typify ankylosing spondylitis blood.

Each CDR3 protein is one row after TCRdb ran MiXCR on the 5' RACE reads. The sample lists 400,000 to 450,000 distinct CDR3 sequences; 17% were seen once. For these receptors, no antigen is known. What was sequenced was blood, either unsorted or a sorted T cell fraction (not recorded which). These receptors came from a male donor with ankylosing spondylitis.

In the case of this clonotype: The junction and the germline gene differ at one end; a read error may be behind it. V usage is TRBV4-1 and J usage is TRBJ1-2; D remains ambiguous. Germline CDR1 and CDR2: MGHRA and YSYEKL. CDR3 length equals 13 residues. The CDR3 sequence: CASSQEMNYDYTF. The CDR3 DNA follows: TGCGCCAGCAGCCAAGAGATGAACTATGACTACACCTTC.

This chain links TRBV5-1 with TRBJ2-6; 9 bases align to TRBD1. V was pared by 1 base and J by 2 bases, with 7 bases of the junction left unmatched. The CDR3 extends over 18 amino acids. CDR1 is SGHRS and CDR2 is YFSETQ in the germline V gene. The CDR3 region is CASSLSGTGYTGANVLTF. CDR3 in DNA: TGCGCCAGCAGCTTGTCCGGGACAGGGTATACTGGGGCCAACGTCCTGACTTTC.

This chain uses TRBV6-1 with TRBJ2-1; D might be TRBD1 (6 bases). CDR3 length: 15 residues. Germline assignment: CDR1 MNHNS and CDR2 SASEGT. V lost 8 bases to trimming and J lost 8 bases, with 22 bases between them. The CDR3 spells CASAGVSHSLDEQFF. In nucleotides, the CDR3 is TGTGCCAGCGCAGGGGTTAGCCACTCTTTGGATGAGCAGTTCTTC.

The V and J genes are TRBV19 and TRBJ1-1, with a tentative D call TRBD1 (6 bases). Germline V CDR1 and CDR2: LNHDA, SQIVND (reference sequence). This CDR3 is 14 amino acids long. V gave up 4 bases and J gave up 6 bases, with 15 bases separating them. The CDR3 is CASSKGQLGAEAFF. The DNA of the CDR3 is TGTGCCAGTAGTAAAGGACAGTTGGGAGCTGAAGCTTTCTTT.

The chain uses TRBV11-2 and TRBJ2-6; 8 bases are a match to TRBD1. This CDR3 region has 19 residues. Trimming took 3 bases from V and 0 from J; bases not matched to a gene: 10. The germline V gene has CDR1 SGHAT and CDR2 FQNNGV. CDR3 DNA sequence: TGTGCCAGCAGCTTCTCGGAAGGGACAGGTTCCTCTGGGGCCAACGTCCTGACTTTC. The encoded protein is CASSFSEGTGSSGANVLTF.

The sample holds a few counts of this clonotype. V is TRBV6-1 and J is TRBJ2-3; TRBD1 matches at 10 bases. This CDR3 spans 15 amino acids. The trim removed 4 bases at V and 4 bases at J, leaving 5 bases unmatched. From germline, CDR1 is MNHNS and CDR2 SASEGT. The CDR3 DNA follows: TGTGCCAGCAGTGTGGGACAGGGGCCTTCAGATACGCAGTATTTT. This encodes CASSVGQGPSDTQYF.

This rearrangement joins TRBV5-8 to TRBJ1-1, with D possibly TRBD1 on 5 matching bases. Per germline, CDR1 SGHTS and CDR2 YDEGEE. The ends were cut back, 2 bases at V and 3 bases at J, with 11 bases in the middle. The CDR3 spans 14 residues. CDR3 in amino acids: CASSFSRADTEAFF. DNA of the CDR3: TGTGCCAGCAGCTTTTCCAGGGCCGACACTGAAGCTTTCTTT. The whole variable domain, remainder taken from reference TRBV5-8 and TRBJ1-1, is EAGVTQSPTHLIKTRGQQATLRCSPISGHTSVYWYQQALGLGLQFLLWYDEGEERNRGNFPPRFSGRQFPNYSSELNVNALELEDSALYLCASSFSRADTEAFFGQGTRLTVV.

The chain couples TRBV28 to TRBJ2-5; 9 nucleotides agree with TRBD1. J gave up 4 bases and V 4 bases, and 7 bases lay outside the gene matches. Germline V lookup: CDR1 MDHEN, CDR2 SYDVKM. This CDR3 has 15 amino acids. CDR3 in amino acids: CASSSQGAVGETQYF. In DNA, the CDR3 is TGTGCCAGCAGTTCACAGGGGGCGGTGGGAGAGACCCAGTACTTC.

The chain carries TRBV4-1 and TRBJ2-7; possibly TRBD2 for D (5 bases). The germline V and J ends were trimmed by 0 bases and 5 bases, with 17 bases remaining between them. The germline CDR1 and CDR2 sequences are MGHRA and YSYEKL. CDR3 length equals 16 residues. The CDR3 reads CASSQDYGQPGDEQYF. The DNA of the CDR3 is TGCGCCAGCAGCCAAGATTACGGGCAGCCCGGGGACGAGCAGTACTTC.

This clonotype was seen a handful of times. The chain joins TRBV12-3 or TRBV12-4 to TRBJ1-4; 10 bases map to TRBD1. Trimming removed 6 bases from V and 0 bases from J; junction bases left unmatched: 10. The CDR3 has 18 amino acids. CDR3 DNA sequence: TGTGCCAGCAGCCCGGACAGGGGGTCAATTGCAACTAATGAAAAACTGTTTTTT. Translation gives CASSPDRGSIATNEKLFF.

In its sample, this clonotype was seen a few times. V is TRBV30 and J is TRBJ2-7, with D unresolved. Trimming shortened V by 2 bases and J by 3 bases, and 8 bases separated the two germline ends. CDR1 is GTSNPN, CDR2 SVGIG, per germline (reference sequence). This CDR3 is 12 amino acids long. The CDR3 is CAWSLADYEQYF. The CDR3 bases are TGTGCCTGGAGTCTGGCTGACTACGAGCAGTACTTC.

The genes are TRBV3-1 and TRBJ1-1, with no clear D. V lost 6 bases to trimming and J lost 0 bases, with 8 bases between them. Per germline, CDR1 LGHDT and CDR2 YNNKEL (reference sequence). The CDR3 runs to 13 residues. CDR3 region: CASSPLMNTEAFF. CDR3 sequence (DNA): TGTGCCAGCAGTCCCCTTATGAACACTGAAGCTTTCTTT.

This clonotype appeared a few times. This chain joins TRBV20-1 and TRBJ2-1; 7 positions agree with TRBD1. Trimming at V came to 5 bases and at J to 4 bases, leaving 8 bases not matched to a gene. This CDR3 spans 14 amino acids. CDR1 DFQATT and CDR2 SNEGSKA come from the germline V gene (reference sequence). CDR3 DNA sequence: TGCAGTGCTTACAGGACAGGACGGTACAATGAGCAGTTCTTC. Translation: CSAYRTGRYNEQFF.

This sequence joins TRBV30 and TRBJ2-4; 13 bases match TRBD2. CDR1 is GTSNPN and CDR2 is SVGIG in the germline V gene (reference sequence). The CDR3 has 16 residues. J lost 3 bases, V lost 2 bases, and 4 bases had no gene match. CDR3 in amino acids: CAWSPRLAGGKNIQYF. The CDR3 DNA reads TGTGCCTGGAGTCCCCGACTAGCGGGGGGCAAAAACATTCAGTACTTC. The full variable domain, rest sourced from reference TRBV30 and TRBJ2-4, is SQTIHQWPATLVQPVGSPLSLECTVEGTSNPNLYWYRQAAGRGLQLLFYSVGIGQISSEVPQNLSASRPQDRQFILSSKKLLLSDSGFYLCAWSPRLAGGKNIQYFGAGTRLSVL.

The chain is built from TRBV12-3 or TRBV12-4 and TRBJ2-5; D may be TRBD1 (6 bases). Trimming pared 7 bases from V and 4 bases from J, leaving 13 bases between. This CDR3 region has 13 residues. CDR3 amino acids: CASTWDTRETQYF. The CDR3 DNA sequence: TGTGCCAGCACCTGGGACACGCGAGAGACCCAGTACTTC.